Following are 24 T cell receptor beta chains from one sample sequenced in a study of T cells in women clearing cervical HPV infection. Clones were sequenced by immunoSEQ multiplex PCR, and TCRdb holds only the in-frame ones, with some missing. The sample includes about 36,000 clones. Material for sequencing was blood buffy coat. The receptor set was obtained from a woman aged 18 to 75 with a cervical HPV16 infection that either progressed to CIN3+ or cleared (not recorded which).

A note on this clone: A read error may produce the germline difference seen at one junction end. Read sequence stops 3 residues before the CDR3 end, and the germline J gene provides the missing end. The V call is TRBV4-2, the J call TRBJ2-3; 10 nucleotides agree with TRBD2. This CDR3 has 15 amino acids. Germline V lookup: CDR1 LGHNA, CDR2 YNFKEQ. The CDR3 is CASSQERGGPDTQYF. CDR3 DNA (partial): TGCGCCAGCAGCCAAGAGCGGGGGGGCCCAGATACG.

Comments on this clone: The CDR3 end falls 3 residues outside the read, so it is completed with the germline J gene. The chain recombines TRBV20-1 with TRBJ2-3; 14 nucleotides match TRBD2. Germline CDR1 is DFQATT and CDR2 is SNEGSKA (reference sequence). V dropped 4 bases and J dropped 2; count of bases not matched to a gene: 2. The CDR3 contains 15 residues. The DNA read from the CDR3 is TGCAGTGCTAAGACTAGCGGGAGGGACACAGATACG. Translated, it gives CSAKTSGRDTDT. The complete CDR3 sequence is CSAKTSGRDTDTQYF.

A word on this clone: The read ends 3 residues shy of where the CDR3 ends; the end is completed using the germline J gene. V is TRBV5-1 and J is TRBJ1-2; 7 bases line up with TRBD1. This CDR3 is built from 15 residues. Germline V gene data show CDR1 as SGHRS and CDR2 as YFSETQ. Incomplete CDR3 DNA: TGCGCCAGCAGCCGACCAAGCAGACAGGGATCGGGC. Translated, it gives CASSRPSRQGSG. The complete CDR3 protein is CASSRPSRQGSGYTF. Full variable domain (remainder filled in from reference TRBV5-1 and TRBJ1-2): KAGVTQTPRYLIKTRGQQVTLSCSPISGHRSVSWYQQTPGQGLQFLFEYFSETQRNKGNFPGRFSGRQFSNSRSEMNVSTLELGDSALYLCASSRPSRQGSGYTFGSGTRLTVV.

For this clone: Sequencing ends 3 residues short of the CDR3 end; the germline J gene provides the rest. The chain joins TRBV19 to TRBJ1-2; the D gene is possibly TRBD1 (6 bases). In germline, CDR1 is LNHDA, CDR2 SQIVND (reference sequence). The CDR3 has 14 amino acids. The CDR3 loop reads CASSTSGAFWGYTF. The DNA read from the CDR3 is TGTGCCAGTAGTACATCAGGGGCGTTCTGGGGC.

As regards this clone: Sequencing ends 3 residues short of the CDR3 end; the germline J gene provides the rest. This chain connects TRBV2 to TRBJ1-2; no clear D gene. This CDR3 has 13 residues. From germline, CDR1 is SNHLY and CDR2 FYNNEI. The covered CDR3 bases are TGTGCCAGCAACCTTAAAAGCTCCTACGAC. Protein product: CASNLKSSYD. The whole CDR3 protein is CASNLKSSYDYTF.

Concerning this clone itself: Read coverage stops 3 residues before the CDR3 terminus; the germline J gene supplies the remainder. The chain has TRBV5-1 and TRBJ1-1; 7 bases align to TRBD1. The germline V gene encodes CDR1 SGHRS and CDR2 YFSETQ. Trimming took 5 bases from V and 5 from J; bases not matched to a gene: 9. The CDR3 contains 14 residues. The CDR3 loop reads CASRGDSGRTEAFF. CDR3 bases read: TGCGCCAGCAGGGGGGACAGTGGTAGGACTGAA.

Judged by frequency, this clone is medium-sized. From the germline J gene comes the end of the CDR3, since the read stops 3 residues before it. The chain is built from TRBV4-2 and TRBJ2-1; TRBD2 agrees at 10 bases. This CDR3 spans 20 amino acids. Germline trimming cut 4 bases from V and 0 bases from J; bases unmatched to any gene: 15. From germline, CDR1 is LGHNA and CDR2 YNFKEQ. The DNA read from the CDR3 is TGTGCCAGCAGCCTCAGGGGGAGACTAGCGGGTCTCAGCTCCTACAATGAG. Translation gives CASSLRGRLAGLSSYNE. In full, the CDR3 is CASSLRGRLAGLSSYNEQFF.

Of note for this clone: From the germline J gene comes the end of the CDR3, since the read stops 3 residues before it. J is TRBJ2-3 and V is TRBV2, with TRBD2 as a possible D gene (6 bases). The V gene's germline CDR1 is SNHLY and CDR2 FYNNEI. Trimming cost V 6 bases and J 3 bases, with 13 bases left between them. The CDR3 has 14 residues. CDR3 residues: CASRPGVATDTQYF. The sequenced part of the CDR3 DNA is TGTGCCAGCAGGCCGGGAGTAGCGACAGATACG.

With respect to this clone: Coverage ceases 3 residues before the CDR3 finishes, and the germline J gene fills in the end. The rearrangement joins TRBV9 to TRBJ2-7; 8 bases are shared with TRBD2. CDR3 length: 14 residues. V lost 0 bases to trimming and J lost 4 bases; unmatched junction nucleotides: 3. Germline CDR1 and CDR2: SGDLS and YYNGEE. The CDR3 protein is CASSVGGRPYEQYF. Partial CDR3 DNA: TGTGCCAGCAGCGTAGGCGGGAGGCCGTACGAG.

Comment on this clone: Sequence at one end of the junction differs from germline and may be a read error. The CDR3 bases that were read are TGCGCCAGCAGCCCCGGACTAGCGGGGGCGCTGAGGCCAGAGGAG. This encodes CASSPGLAGALRPEE. The entire CDR3 protein reads CASSPGLAGALRPEELFF. The chain combines TRBV4-2 with TRBJ2-2, with 13 positions matching TRBD2. The CDR3 end is not reached by the read, which stops 3 residues before it; the germline J gene fills it in. The CDR3 is 18 residues long. Per germline, CDR1 LGHNA and CDR2 YNFKEQ.

In the case of this clone: With the read ending 3 residues before the CDR3 end, the germline J gene is used to fill in that end. The V and J genes are TRBV4-1 and TRBJ1-1, with 10 bases that match TRBD1. This CDR3 spans 17 amino acids. The V gene end was trimmed by 1 base and the J gene end by 2 bases; junction bases not matched to a gene: 7. The germline CDR1 and CDR2 sequences are MGHRA and YSYEKL. The CDR3 loop is CASSQGQGAYENTEAFF. The sequenced part of the CDR3 DNA is TGCGCCAGCAGCCAAGGACAGGGGGCATATGAAAACACTGAA.

Regarding this clone: The read ends 3 residues early relative to the CDR3; the germline J gene fills the gap. The V and J genes are TRBV19 and TRBJ1-6; no clear D gene. Germline loops: CDR1 LNHDA, CDR2 SQIVND (reference sequence). V lost 3 bases, J lost 4 bases, and 7 bases lay in between. The CDR3 is 14 amino acids. Here the CDR3 reads CASSISPYNSPLHF. Partial CDR3 DNA: TGTGCCAGTAGTATTAGTCCGTATAATTCACCC.

As concerns this clone: The read is 3 residues too short to cover the CDR3 end, so that end is filled in from the germline J gene. V is TRBV6-4 and J is TRBJ2-1; 13 bases agree with TRBD2. Germline CDR1 and CDR2: MRHNA and SNTAGT. Trimming took 0 bases from V and 9 from J; bases not matched to a gene: 5. The CDR3 is made up of 16 amino acids. The CDR3 region is CASSDSGTSGDGEQFF. CDR3 DNA (partial): TGTGCCAGCAGTGACTCGGGGACTAGCGGGGACGGTGAG.

Turning to this clone: The CDR3 extends 3 residues past the end of the read, so its final part is completed from the germline J gene. The chain uses TRBV5-6 and TRBJ2-3; 9 nucleotides match TRBD1. V shed 4 bases, J shed 8 bases, and the junction held 8 bases outside the gene matches. CDR1 is SGHDT and CDR2 is YYEEEE in the germline V gene. The CDR3 is 14 amino acids. Here the CDR3 reads CASSLRDRVGTQYF. The covered CDR3 bases are TGTGCCAGCAGCCTCCGGGACAGGGTGGGTACG. Based on the CDR3 plus reference TRBV5-6 and TRBJ2-3, the full variable domain is DAGVTQSPTHLIKTRGQQVTLRCSPKSGHDTVSWYQQALGQGPQFIFQYYEEEERQRGNFPDRFSGHQFPNYSSELNVNALLLGDSALYLCASSLRDRVGTQYFGPGTRLTVL.

Details on this clone: The read terminates 3 residues before the CDR3 end, so the remaining end is supplied by the germline J gene. The chain links TRBV20-1 to TRBJ2-7, with TRBD2 matching over 9 bases. V was pared by 4 bases and J by 5 bases, with 9 bases of the junction left unmatched. The CDR3 covers 14 residues. CDR1 and CDR2 (germline): DFQATT, SNEGSKA (reference sequence). The CDR3 sequence: CSANIAGASHEQYF. The sequenced CDR3 bases are TGCAGTGCTAACATAGCGGGAGCTTCCCACGAG.

A remark on this clone: The DNA ends 3 residues before the CDR3 does, and the rest of the CDR3 is filled in from the germline J gene. This sequence joins TRBV5-1 and TRBJ1-1; D is unclear. Per the germline V gene, CDR1 is SGHRS and CDR2 is YFSETQ. This CDR3 has 14 residues. The V end lost 5 bases, the J end lost 2 bases, and 13 bases lay between the germline ends. The covered CDR3 bases are TGCGCCAGCAGTTTCAGAGATCGAAACACTGAA. Its protein product is CASSFRDRNTE. The full CDR3 sequence reads CASSFRDRNTEAFF. Supplemented by reference TRBV5-1 and TRBJ1-1, the full variable domain reads KAGVTQTPRYLIKTRGQQVTLSCSPISGHRSVSWYQQTPGQGLQFLFEYFSETQRNKGNFPGRFSGRQFSNSRSEMNVSTLELGDSALYLCASSFRDRNTEAFFGQGTRLTVV.

As regards this clone: The CDR3 end lies 3 residues beyond the end of the read and is filled in from the germline J gene. J is TRBJ2-1 and V is TRBV7-3; D might be TRBD1 (5 bases). V lost 5 bases to trimming and J lost 5 bases, with 13 bases between them. This CDR3 spans 14 amino acids. Per the germline V gene, CDR1 is SGHTA and CDR2 is FQGTGA. The CDR3 region is CASSPSGANNEQFF. The sequenced part of the CDR3 DNA is TGTGCCAGCAGCCCGTCTGGGGCCAACAATGAG.

For this clone: The read terminates 3 residues before the CDR3 end, so the remaining end is supplied by the germline J gene. V gene TRBV28 combines with J gene TRBJ1-1; D is uncertain. Germline CDR1 and CDR2: MDHEN and SYDVKM. The length of the CDR3 is 11 residues. The germline V and J ends were trimmed by 1 base and 7 bases, with 4 bases remaining between them. CDR3 bases read: TGTGCCAGCAGTTTATCCGGTGAA. Protein sequence: CASSLSGE. The CDR3, in full, reads CASSLSGEAFF.

Comment on this clone: Read coverage stops 3 residues before the CDR3 terminus; the germline J gene supplies the remainder. The V gene is TRBV12-3 or TRBV12-4, the J gene TRBJ2-4; TRBD1 aligns across 7 bases. V shed 5 bases, J shed 8 bases, and the junction held 12 bases outside the gene matches. CDR3 length equals 15 residues. The CDR3: CASSGTVNTRYIQYF. The CDR3 bases that were read are TGTGCCAGCAGTGGGACAGTTAATACGAGGTACATT.

Turning to this clone: The read comes to an end 3 residues before the CDR3 does, leaving the germline J gene to fill in the end. The chain combines TRBV5-1 with TRBJ2-3, with TRBD2 matching 8 bases. The CDR3 spans 16 residues. J lost 0 bases, V lost 4 bases, and 7 bases had no gene match. Germline values: CDR1 SGHRS, CDR2 YFSETQ. This CDR3 reads CASSGTGGLSTDTQYF. Partial CDR3 DNA: TGCGCCAGCAGCGGCACGGGGGGGCTAAGCACAGATACG.

A remark on this clone: The read falls 3 residues short of the CDR3 end, and the missing part is taken from the germline J gene. The chain carries TRBV7-3 and TRBJ2-3, with 11 bases lining up with TRBD1. Trimming took 0 bases from V and 4 from J; bases not matched to a gene: 9. CDR1 and CDR2 (germline): SGHTA, FQGTGA. CDR3 length: 18 amino acids. CDR3 in amino acids: CASSLTRPGQGGSDTQYF. CDR3 bases read: TGTGCCAGCAGCTTAACTCGTCCGGGACAGGGGGGATCAGATACG.

Regarding this clone: The read stops 3 residues short of the end of the CDR3; the missing end is completed from the germline J gene. V gene TRBV5-4 combines with J gene TRBJ2-1; 14 positions match TRBD2. Germline assignment: CDR1 SGHNT and CDR2 YYREEE (reference sequence). With 4 bases clipped from V and 3 bases from J, the junction kept 3 bases outside the gene matches. CDR3 length: 16 amino acids. The CDR3 protein is CASSAGLAGVYNEQFF. The part of the CDR3 DNA that was read is TGTGCCAGCAGCGCGGGACTAGCGGGGGTCTACAATGAG.

In the case of this clone: The missing CDR3 end, 3 residues past where the read stops, is filled in from the germline J gene. The rearrangement uses TRBV19 and TRBJ1-4, with D perhaps matching TRBD1 (6 bases). Germline-derived CDR1 and CDR2 are LNHDA and SQIVND (reference sequence). The V and J ends lost 7 bases and 8 bases respectively, with 20 bases between them. This CDR3 comprises 15 residues. This CDR3 is CASTSTTSQGEKLFF. The CDR3 DNA, read in part, is TGTGCCAGTACCTCTACCACCTCCCAGGGGGAAAAA. The variable domain in full, completed from reference TRBV19 and TRBJ1-4, reads DGGITQSPKYLFRKEGQNVTLSCEQNLNHDAMYWYRQDPGQGLRLIYYSQIVNDFQKGDIAEGYSVSREKKESFPLTVTSAQKNPTAFYLCASTSTTSQGEKLFFGSGTQLSVL.

A remark on this clone: The CDR3 extends 3 residues past the end of the read, so its final part is completed from the germline J gene. The V gene is TRBV7-2, the J gene TRBJ2-3; D remains unclear. Between the trimmed V and J ends, which lost 7 bases and 3 bases, there was a span of 11 bases. The V gene's germline CDR1 is SGHTA and CDR2 FQGNSA. This CDR3 has 13 amino acids. The sequenced CDR3 bases are TGTGCCAGCACTCCCCCGGGTACAGATACG. It specifies CASTPPGTDT. The full CDR3 is CASTPPGTDTQYF.